This TCR beta chain was captured by sequencing in a study of blood T cell repertoires in COVID-19. Study-wide context: COVID-19 samples collected from the United States, Italy and Spain covered acute and convalescent phases.

Germline CDR1 SGHRS, CDR2 YFSETQ. The trim removed 7 bases at V and 2 bases at J, leaving 3 bases unmatched. The CDR3 runs to 14 residues. The method was immunoSEQ multiplex PCR; TCRdb's version includes in-frame clones alone and lacks a portion of them. Of 290,000 or so clones in the sample, around 86% were seen once. The rearrangement uses TRBV5-1 and TRBJ2-6; 7 bases map to TRBD1. The source of this sequence is a man between 65 and 80 years old with acute or convalescent COVID-19. Specimen: peripheral blood. CDR3 residues: CASDRAPGANVLTF. CDR3 coding DNA: TGCGCCAGCGACAGGGCCCCTGGGGCCAACGTCCTGACTTTC.